Listed below are T cell receptor beta chains from one sample, sequenced in a study of identifying expanded T cells in peripheral blood. Using immunoSEQ multiplex PCR, the repertoire was profiled, and TCRdb retains in-frame clones only, with some absent. Of 85,000 to 100,000 clones detected, around 88% appear once; the ten largest clones hold 4%. Sample: blood. These receptor sequences come from a person aged 18 to 70 in good health. Each CDR3 is given with its conserved first and last residue. Each record gives: V gene, clone size, D gene, J gene, CDR3 DNA, CDR3 protein. D genes are given only for firm matches. Size is omitted from some rows. Given values are once, few, many or a class for expanded clones.

TRBV18,.,.,TRBJ2-2,TGTGCCAGCTCACCACTAGTACAGGGAGGCCCGAACACCGGGGAGCTGTTTTTT,CASSPLVQGGPNTGELFF
TRBV19,.,.,TRBJ1-1,TGTGCCAGTAGTATTAACGGGGACACTGAAGCTTTCTTT,CASSINGDTEAFF
TRBV7-9,few,.,TRBJ1-4,TGTGCCAGCAGCTTAGCGGAGGTAGCGATTGAAAAACTGTTTTTT,CASSLAEVAIEKLFF
TRBV5-1,once,TRBD1,TRBJ1-1,TGCGCCAGCAGCTTGGGGACAGGCCTGGTTATGAGGGGAGCTTTCTTT,CASSLGTGLVMRGAFF
TRBV10-1,.,TRBD2,TRBJ2-1,TGCGCCAGCAGTCCCGGGGGGTACAATGAGCAGTTCTTC,CASSPGGYNEQFF
TRBV6-4,.,TRBD1,TRBJ2-2,TGTGCCAGCAGTGACTCCCAGGGGGCCGGGGAGCTGTTTTTT,CASSDSQGAGELFF
TRBV25-1,.,.,TRBJ2-7,TGTGCCAGCAGCCCCTTTAGGGGTAGCTCCTACGAGCAGTACTTC,CASSPFRGSSYEQYF
TRBV11-1,.,.,TRBJ2-1,TGTGCCAGCAGCCGGGGACGAAGCTCCTACAATGAGCAGTTCTTC,CASSRGRSSYNEQFF
TRBV25-1,once,.,TRBJ2-7,TGTGCCAGCAGTTGGTCACAGGGAGAGGGCTACGAGCAGTACTTC,CASSWSQGEGYEQYF
TRBV15,.,TRBD1,TRBJ2-7,TGTGCCACCAGCAGAGCCTCCGGGACAGGGGTCGAGCAGTACTTC,CATSRASGTGVEQYF
TRBV5-1,.,.,TRBJ2-2,TGCGCCAGCAGTCCCATAACCTCGGGGGAGCTGTTTTTT,CASSPITSGELFF
TRBV14,.,TRBD1,TRBJ1-6,TGTGCCAGCAGCCAAGGACAGGGCTACCCCCTCCACTTT,CASSQGQGYPLHF
TRBV18,.,.,TRBJ2-1,TGTGCCAGCTCAGTAGCGGTCAATGAGCAGTTCTTC,CASSVAVNEQFF
TRBV6-5,.,.,TRBJ1-6,TGTGCCAGCAGTTACAGGGGCACCTATAATTCACCCCTCCACTTT,CASSYRGTYNSPLHF
TRBV7-2,.,TRBD2,TRBJ2-1,TGTGCCAGCAGCACTCTAGCGGGCAATGAGCAGTTCTTC,CASSTLAGNEQFF
TRBV4-3,few,TRBD2,TRBJ2-1,TGCGCCAGCAGCTTAGGGACTAGCGACTACAATGAGCAGTTCTTC,CASSLGTSDYNEQFF
TRBV6-5,.,.,TRBJ2-7,TGTGCCAGCAGTTACCACAGCGAGGGCGAGCAGTACTTC,CASSYHSEGEQYF
TRBV2,.,TRBD1,TRBJ2-5,TGTGCCAGCAGTATGGACAGGGGGCTTGAGACCCAGTACTTC,CASSMDRGLETQYF
TRBV7-9,.,TRBD1,TRBJ2-7,TGTGCCAGCAGCTCCCGGGACAGGGGTTACGAGCAGTACTTC,CASSSRDRGYEQYF
TRBV30,.,TRBD2,TRBJ2-1,TGTGCCTGGAGCCTGACTAGCGGGATCAATGAGCAGTTCTTC,CAWSLTSGINEQFF
TRBV4-1,few,.,TRBJ2-5,TGCGCCAGCAGCCCCAGGGAGTCTCAAGAGACCCAGTACTTC,CASSPRESQETQYF
TRBV7-9,.,TRBD1,TRBJ2-5,TGTGCCAGCAGCAGACAGGGGTCGGGGGAGACCCAGTACTTC,CASSRQGSGETQYF
TRBV4-1,.,TRBD1,TRBJ2-3,TGCGCCAGCAGCCAAGATCGGGGCAGGGGGCGCAGAGATACGCAGTATTTT,CASSQDRGRGRRDTQYF
TRBV11-2,.,.,TRBJ2-5,TGTGCCAGCAGCCCGGAGCTAGCGCTAGAGACCCAGTACTTC,CASSPELALETQYF
TRBV6-1,.,.,TRBJ2-4,TGTGCCAGCAGTGAAGTCGCGGGGGCGGGAAACATTCAGTACTTC,CASSEVAGAGNIQYF
TRBV2,few,.,TRBJ1-1,TGTGCCAGCAGCCAGGGAAACACTGAAGCTTTCTTT,CASSQGNTEAFF
TRBV5-4,.,.,TRBJ2-3,TGTGCCAGCAGCTTGACAGGGCAGGCGGATACGCAGTATTTT,CASSLTGQADTQYF
TRBV6-6,once,TRBD2,TRBJ2-2,TGTGCCAGTCAGCGGGAGGGCAAAACCGGGGAGCTGTTTTTT,CASQREGKTGELFF
TRBV28,few,TRBD1,TRBJ2-7,TGTGCCAGCAGCCCCGGCGGACAGGATGACCCCTACGAGCAGTACTTC,CASSPGGQDDPYEQYF
TRBV14,few,.,TRBJ1-1,TGTGCCAGCAGCCAGGGGGGGATTGCTACTGAAGCTTTCTTT,CASSQGGIATEAFF
TRBV6-1,.,.,TRBJ2-6,TGTGCCAGCAGTGAAGCAGGCTCTGGGGCCAACGTCCTGACTTTC,CASSEAGSGANVLTF
TRBV28,.,.,TRBJ2-2,TGTGCCAGCAGAGGGCCGATGGCCGGGGAGCTGTTTTTT,CASRGPMAGELFF
TRBV7-8,.,.,TRBJ1-5,TGTGCCAGCAGCTTAGACGGGAGCAATCAGCCCCAGCATTTT,CASSLDGSNQPQHF
TRBV6-5,few,TRBD1,TRBJ1-5,TGTGCCAGCAGGAGGACAGGGGATCAGCCCCAGCATTTT,CASRRTGDQPQHF
TRBV5-1,.,.,TRBJ1-2,TGCGCCAGCAGCTTGGTTGCGGGAGGCTATGGCTACACCTTC,CASSLVAGGYGYTF
TRBV30,.,TRBD1,TRBJ2-7,TGTGCCTGGAGTTTCCTTACAGGGGGGCCTCGCGAGCAGTACTTC,CAWSFLTGGPREQYF
TRBV7-8,once,.,TRBJ2-1,TGTGCCAGCAGCTTAGCGGCCTGGGGGGAGCCCCTGTACAATGAGCAGTTCTTC,CASSLAAWGEPLYNEQFF
TRBV18,.,TRBD2,TRBJ2-1,TGTGCCAGCTCACCACTAGCGGGGTCGTCAAATGAGCAGTTCTTC,CASSPLAGSSNEQFF
TRBV27,.,TRBD1,TRBJ2-2,TGTGCCAGCAGTCCCGGGACAGGGAACACCGGGGAGCTGTTTTTT,CASSPGTGNTGELFF
TRBV13,.,TRBD2,TRBJ2-7,TGTGCCAGCAGCTCTAAGGTCACGACTAGCGGGAGGTACGAGCAGTACTTC,CASSSKVTTSGRYEQYF
TRBV9,once,TRBD2,TRBJ2-1,TGTGCCAGCAGCGTAGACGCGCGGGGGGATGAGCAGTTCTTC,CASSVDARGDEQFF
TRBV6-1,.,.,TRBJ2-2,TGTGCCAGCAGTGACCAGGACAGTTCTAACGGGGAGCTGTTTTTT,CASSDQDSSNGELFF
TRBV27,once,TRBD1,TRBJ1-1,TGTGCCAGCAGTTTATCCACAGGGGGCGAAGCTTTCTTT,CASSLSTGGEAFF
TRBV25-1,.,.,TRBJ2-7,TGTGCCAGCAGTGAATTGGGGAGGCAGTACTTC,CASSELGRQYF
TRBV6-6,.,TRBD1,TRBJ1-3,TGTGCCAGCAGCCTGGAGGGGGCGGTTGGAAACACCATATATTTT,CASSLEGAVGNTIYF
TRBV4-1,.,.,TRBJ2-1,TGCGCCAGCAGCCAGATGGACTTGATAGTCTACAATGAGCAGTTCTTC,CASSQMDLIVYNEQFF
TRBV15,.,.,TRBJ1-2,TGTGCCACCAGCAGGGGATTCCTGCGGGGGGGGCAGTATGGCTACACCTTC,CATSRGFLRGGQYGYTF
TRBV28,.,TRBD2,TRBJ2-7,TGTGCCAGCAGTTTAACCCCCACCGCGACTAGCGGGATGCGGGGGCAGTACTTC,CASSLTPTATSGMRGQYF
TRBV25-1,once,.,TRBJ1-1,TGTGCCAGCAGTGGACAGAAGAACACTGAAGCTTTCTTT,CASSGQKNTEAFF
TRBV15,.,TRBD1,TRBJ1-1,TGTGCCACCAGCATGGGGGACAGGGAAGTAAGTGAAGCTTTCTTT,CATSMGDREVSEAFF
TRBV27,.,.,TRBJ2-7,TGTGCCAGCAGCCTGGGGATCGACAGAGCCTACGAGCAGTACTTC,CASSLGIDRAYEQYF
TRBV28,.,TRBD2,TRBJ2-2,TGTGCCAGCAGTTCCTTAGCGGGGGGCGAAAGGGGCGGGGAGCTGTTTTTT,CASSSLAGGERGGELFF